The 7 T cell receptor beta chains listed next were all sequenced from one sample in a study of Tregs in tolerant kidney transplant recipients. Only in-frame clones appear in the TCRdb table, and some are missing; sequencing was by immunoSEQ multiplex PCR. Of about 77,000 clones in the sample, roughly 98% were seen once. Here the sequenced sample was CD4+ T cells from blood, taken before the transplant. Every receptor here comes from a human donor who received a combined kidney and bone marrow transplant.

The chain recombines TRBV18 with TRBJ1-2; TRBD1 matches at 7 bases. This CDR3 is 15 amino acids long. Germline loops: CDR1 KGHSH, CDR2 LQKENI. The V segment lost 1 base and the J segment 2 bases; nucleotides outside the gene matches: 4. The CDR3 DNA is TGTGCCAGCTCACCACAACCGACAGGGAACTATGGCTACACCTTC. This gives the protein CASSPQPTGNYGYTF.

The chain employs TRBV4-2 and TRBJ2-1; the match to TRBD2 covers 10 bases. Germline trimming cut 8 bases from V and 0 bases from J; bases unmatched to any gene: 16. CDR1 is LGHNA and CDR2 is YNFKEQ in the germline V gene. The CDR3 runs 19 residues. Written as DNA, the CDR3 is TGTGCCAGCTCTGCCCGAGAACTAGCGGGGACCCTCTCCTACAATGAGCAGTTCTTC. This gives the protein CASSARELAGTLSYNEQFF.

The genes are TRBV7-3 and TRBJ2-1; TRBD2 matches at 14 bases. CDR1 is SGHTA, CDR2 FQGTGA, per germline. This CDR3 is built from 20 residues. J lost 1 base, V lost 4 bases, and 12 bases had no gene match. CDR3 nucleotide sequence: TGTGCCAGCAGCTCCCACTGGACTAGCGGGGGGATAGTTTCCTACAATGAGCAGTTCTTC. This encodes CASSSHWTSGGIVSYNEQFF. The variable domain in full, completed from reference TRBV7-3 and TRBJ2-1, reads GAGVSQTPSNKVTEKGKYVELRCDPISGHTALYWYRQSLGQGPEFLIYFQGTGAADDSGLPNDRFFAVRPEGSVSTLKIQRTERGDSAVYLCASSSHWTSGGIVSYNEQFFGPGTRLTVL.

This chain connects TRBV7-9 to TRBJ2-1; 8 nucleotides match TRBD2. V was pared by 0 bases and J by 2 bases, with 3 bases of the junction left unmatched. This CDR3 region has 16 residues. The germline gives CDR1 SEHNR, CDR2 FQNEAQ (reference sequence). CDR3 nucleotides: TGTGCCAGCAGCTTAGCCTTAGCGGGGACCTACAATGAGCAGTTCTTC. Protein: CASSLALAGTYNEQFF.

The chain couples TRBV5-1 to TRBJ2-7; D gene uncertain. Germline CDR1 SGHRS, CDR2 YFSETQ. The CDR3 is 13 residues long. Trimming pared 2 bases from V and 3 bases from J, leaving 9 bases between. This CDR3 reads CASSFQTFYEQYF. CDR3 in DNA: TGCGCCAGCAGCTTCCAAACATTCTACGAGCAGTACTTC.

The gene calls are TRBV9 and TRBJ2-3; D not certain. Germline V CDR1 and CDR2: SGDLS, YYNGEE. Trimming shortened V by 4 bases and J by 3 bases, and 9 bases separated the two germline ends. This CDR3 spans 13 amino acids. The CDR3 region is CASSTAVTDTQYF. The CDR3 nucleotides read TGTGCCAGCAGCACCGCAGTTACAGATACGCAGTATTTT.

This clone was detected once. The chain joins TRBV5-4 to TRBJ1-2; 8 bases line up with TRBD1. Looked up from germline, CDR1 is SGHNT and CDR2 is YYREEE (reference sequence). Trimming cost V 4 bases and J 2 bases; bases outside gene matches: 4. The CDR3 spans 14 residues. The CDR3 nucleotides are TGTGCCAGCAGCCCAGGACAGGGAAACTATGGCTACACCTTC. This codes for CASSPGQGNYGYTF.